This TCR beta chain originates from a study of technical replicates of blood from four donors. The count of this clone is one. V was trimmed by 6 bases and J by 6 bases, leaving 6 bases between them. Germline loops: CDR1 ENHRY, CDR2 SYGVKD. CDR3 size: 11 residues. This table comes from immunoSEQ multiplex PCR, and its TCRdb copy is limited to in-frame clones, with some not included. The sample lists approximately 50,000 clones, around 83% seen once, with approximately 5.9% in the top ten. Sequences were obtained from PBMCs. The rearrangement uses TRBV10-3 and TRBJ2-1; no clear D gene. The sequence was obtained from a human donor in good health. Some clones in this sample may be carry-over from other donors' samples. CDR3 coding DNA: TGTGCCATCAGCTCCAGCAATGAGCAGTTCTTC. The encoded protein is CAISSSNEQFF.